This T cell receptor beta chain was observed in a study of blood T cell repertoires in COVID-19. Germline V gene lookup returns CDR1 SGDLS and CDR2 YYNGEE. Trimming pared 0 bases from V and 5 bases from J, leaving 14 bases between. The CDR3 covers 15 residues. Sequencing was performed with immunoSEQ multiplex PCR; in TCRdb, only in-frame clones are kept and a portion is missing. The data show 250,000 to 350,000 clones, about 90% seen once. The sequence was collected from a woman in her 50s who had recovered from COVID-19. The V gene is TRBV9, the J gene TRBJ2-5; tentative D call: TRBD2 (6 bases). Specimen: peripheral blood. This CDR3 reads CASSVASQAGETQYF. DNA of the CDR3: TGTGCCAGCAGCGTAGCGAGTCAGGCGGGGGAGACCCAGTACTTC.